This entry lists 3 T cell receptor beta chains sequenced from one sample in a study of T cell repertoires in cytomegalovirus infection. TCRdb ran MiXCR on the reads and lists one entry per CDR3 protein. The repertoire consists of about 920,000 distinct CDR3 sequences, with approximately 30% occurring once and the leading ten covering under 15%. These receptors have no known antigen. The sequencing here drew on cultured CD8+ T cells from PBMCs, taken from culture after CMV antigen stimulation. These receptors were taken from a human donor in good health (CMV status not recorded). Some clones in this sample may be carry-over from other donors' samples.

Ten or more counts support this clonotype. The chain links TRBV12-3 or TRBV12-4 to TRBJ2-1; TRBD2 matches at 7 bases. The CDR3 extends over 13 amino acids. V shed 5 bases and J 9 bases; nucleotides not matched to a gene: 7. CDR3 bases: TGTGCCAGCAGTGTAACTAGCGCCGGTGAGCAGTTCTTC. Its protein is CASSVTSAGEQFF.

The CDR3 is CASSLGLAGGPKNEQYV. For the CDR3, the DNA is TGTGCCAGCAGTTTAGGTCTAGCGGGGGGGCCGAAAAACGAGCAGTACGTC. The chain couples TRBV28 to TRBJ2-7, with 12 positions matching TRBD2. The CDR3 has 17 amino acids. The V segment lost 2 bases and the J segment 5 bases; nucleotides outside the gene matches: 10. CDR1 and CDR2 (germline): MDHEN, SYDVKM.

The chain recombines TRBV19 with TRBJ1-5, with TRBD1 matching over 9 bases. Trimming took 5 bases from V and 3 from J; bases not matched to a gene: 5. Germline V lookup: CDR1 LNHDA, CDR2 SQIVND (reference sequence). CDR3 size: 15 residues. CDR3 DNA: TGTGCCAGTAGTTCCGGGACAGGGCCCAATCAGCCCCAGCATTTT. It specifies CASSSGTGPNQPQHF.